The entry below gives a single T cell receptor beta chain sequence along with its context. Other DNA sequences in this sample translate to the same CDR3. With V trimmed by 3 bases and J by 0 bases, 6 bases remained unmatched. The CDR3 contains 16 residues. Germline-derived CDR1 and CDR2 are SGHKS and YYEKEE (reference sequence). These data belong to a study of blood T cell repertoires in COVID-19. Background on the study: Whether acute or convalescent, the COVID-19 samples came from the United States, Italy and Spain. The cDNA or gDNA used as material had been derived from T cells, B-cell-depleted T cells, or PBMCs.

In the authors' workflow: Using reference gene primer amplification, nucleated cell counts were estimated. TCRdb's table, derived via immunoSEQ multiplex PCR, lists solely in-frame clones and lacks some. V and J calls and clone size are given by that table; D and trimming were obtained from the DNA. The sample lists roughly 150,000 clones, approximately 84% occurring once. Sequencing input: peripheral blood. The sequence came from a man between 65 and 79 years old with active or convalescent COVID-19. The chain employs TRBV5-5 and TRBJ2-7, with 10 bases identical to TRBD2. The CDR3 spells CASSSGTSASSYEQYF. CDR3 coding DNA: TGTGCCAGCAGCTCCGGGACTAGCGCAAGCTCCTACGAGCAGTACTTC.